This record concerns one T cell receptor (beta chain) sequence. The antigen is not known. Samples each had at least 6 micrograms of total RNA extracted. The CDR3 is made up of 15 amino acids. Trimming cost V 1 base and J 3 bases, with 16 bases left between them. Germline loops: CDR1 DFQATT, CDR2 SNEGSKA (reference sequence). The data stem from a study of blood T cells in healthy people across ages. About the study: Template switching retrieved approximately one barcoded beta molecule for each two T cells. Whole-study findings and limits: TCR beta diversity per million T cells fell roughly linearly with age.

For the second PCR, which ran for 7 to 11 cycles, a sample-barcoded 5' primer and a J-beta primer mix were used. Tagging of each cDNA molecule was performed by a template-switch adaptor with 12 random nucleotides. TCRdb re-called the 5' RACE reads with MiXCR, one entry per CDR3 protein. The sample has about 1,400,000 distinct CDR3 sequences, around two fifths seen once. This TCR was sampled from a woman aged 18-30 years in good health. The rearrangement links TRBV20-1 to TRBJ2-7, with D perhaps matching TRBD1 (5 bases). The source material was blood. CDR3 in amino acids: CSARVRTGPLYEQYF. DNA of the CDR3: TGCAGTGCTAGAGTTAGAACAGGCCCGCTCTACGAGCAGTACTTC.